Below are 15 T cell receptor beta chains sequenced from a single sample in a study of blood T cell repertoires in COVID-19. Only in-frame clones appear in the TCRdb table, and some are missing; sequencing was by immunoSEQ multiplex PCR. This sample has 300,000 to 350,000 clones, with approximately 90% found just once. The material sequenced was peripheral blood. The receptors come from a man aged 25 to 40 with COVID-19, enrolled during active disease.

The chain uses TRBV18 and TRBJ1-4; perhaps TRBD1 as D (5 bases). Germline-derived CDR1 and CDR2 are KGHSH and LQKENI. The length of the CDR3 is 14 residues. V lost 4 bases to trimming and J lost 7 bases, with 13 bases between them. The CDR3 sequence: CASSQDSYSEKLFF. DNA for the CDR3: TGTGCCAGCTCACAAGACAGTTACAGTGAAAAACTGTTTTTT.

This chain connects TRBV7-2 to TRBJ1-2; TRBD1 matches 7 bases. Germline V gene sequence: CDR1 SGHTA, CDR2 FQGNSA. Unmatched junction bases numbered 3, after V lost 0 bases and J lost 11 bases. This CDR3 contains 12 residues. The chain's CDR3 is CASSLAQGVYTF. In nucleotides, the CDR3 is TGTGCCAGCAGCTTAGCCCAGGGGGTTTACACCTTC. Filled out from reference TRBV7-2 and TRBJ1-2, the complete variable domain reads GAGVSQSPSNKVTEKGKDVELRCDPISGHTALYWYRQSLGQGLEFLIYFQGNSAPDKSGLPSDRFSAERTGGSVSTLTIQRTQQEDSAVYLCASSLAQGVYTFGSGTRLTVV.

The V gene is TRBV28, the J gene TRBJ2-7; no firm D call. V lost 6 bases and J lost 6, with 12 bases in between. The CDR3 extends over 12 amino acids. CDR1 is MDHEN, CDR2 SYDVKM, per germline. The CDR3 bases are TGTGCCAGCAGACCCCCAGGTTCCGAGCAGTACTTC. Residues: CASRPPGSEQYF. Variable domain in full (rest from reference TRBV28 and TRBJ2-7): DVKVTQSSRYLVKRTGEKVFLECVQDMDHENMFWYRQDPGLGLRLIYFSYDVKMKEKGDIPEGYSVSREKKERFSLILESASTNQTSMYLCASRPPGSEQYFGPGTRLTVT.

This rearrangement joins TRBV6-2 or TRBV6-3 to TRBJ2-7, with D uncertain. The germline V and J ends were trimmed by 6 bases and 1 base, with 16 bases remaining between them. This CDR3 is built from 15 residues. Germline V gives CDR1 MNHEY, CDR2 SVGEGT. DNA of the CDR3: TGTGCCAGCAGCCTGAAGTCAGTACCTTCCTACGAGCAGTACTTC. Translated, it gives CASSLKSVPSYEQYF.

In this sample, this clone turned up once. V gene TRBV5-4 combines with J gene TRBJ1-3; tentatively, D is TRBD1 (6 bases). V lost 4 bases, J lost 3 bases, and 11 bases lay in between. CDR3 size: 14 residues. Germline CDR1 reads SGHNT; CDR2 reads YYREEE (reference sequence). The CDR3 is CASSTQGSGNTIYF. In nucleotides, the CDR3 is TGTGCCAGCAGCACACAGGGCAGTGGAAACACCATATATTTT. Using reference TRBV5-4 and TRBJ1-3 for the parts outside the CDR3, the full variable domain is ETGVTQSPTHLIKTRGQQVTLRCSSQSGHNTVSWYQQALGQGPQFIFQYYREEENGRGNFPPRFSGLQFPNYSSELNVNALELDDSALYLCASSTQGSGNTIYFGEGSWLTVV.

The chain recombines TRBV4-1 with TRBJ2-1; 11 positions agree with TRBD2. The CDR3 is 17 amino acids. Germline V gives CDR1 MGHRA, CDR2 YSYEKL. V shed 1 base and J 4 bases; nucleotides not matched to a gene: 6. The CDR3 here is CASSQADLAGGYNEQFF. CDR3 DNA sequence: TGCGCCAGCAGCCAAGCTGATCTAGCGGGGGGATACAATGAGCAGTTCTTC.

The sample holds a few counts of this clone. The chain has TRBV28 and TRBJ2-7; 9 nucleotides align to TRBD2. Unmatched junction bases numbered 7, after V lost 6 bases and J lost 1 base. From germline, CDR1 is MDHEN and CDR2 SYDVKM. The CDR3 is 15 amino acids. The CDR3 DNA follows: TGTGCCAGCAGCACCAGCGGGAGGTCATCCTACGAGCAGTACTTC. Its translation: CASSTSGRSSYEQYF.

This clone was seen a handful of times. This chain connects TRBV4-1 to TRBJ2-7; D is perhaps TRBD1 (5 bases). Trimming left V 2 bases short and J 4 bases short, with 12 bases between. Germline lookup yields CDR1 MGHRA and CDR2 YSYEKL. The CDR3 sequence is 14 residues long. The CDR3 DNA is TGCGCCAGCAGCCAAAACTCTAAGGGGTACGAGCAGTACTTC. The encoded protein is CASSQNSKGYEQYF.

The chain carries TRBV7-9 and TRBJ2-7; 8 bases match TRBD2. Germline V gene data show CDR1 as SEHNR and CDR2 as FQNEAQ (reference sequence). The trim removed 5 bases at V and 4 bases at J, leaving 13 bases unmatched. The CDR3 length is 16 residues. Written as DNA, the CDR3 is TGTGCCAGCAGCCCCAAGCGGGGTAGCGGGACATACGAGCAGTACTTC. Its protein product is CASSPKRGSGTYEQYF.

V gene TRBV4-3 combines with J gene TRBJ2-3; 13 bases fit TRBD2. V lost 4 bases, J lost 1 base, and 2 bases stayed unmatched. The CDR3 totals 16 residues. CDR1 is LGHNA and CDR2 is YSLEER in the germline V gene. The CDR3 protein is CASSPGTSGGTDTQYF. The CDR3 coding sequence is TGCGCCAGCAGCCCTGGGACTAGCGGGGGCACAGATACGCAGTATTTT.

The CDR3 region is CASSPQGRDPFYEQYF. CDR3 DNA sequence: TGTGCCAGCAGTCCACAGGGGCGGGATCCCTTCTACGAGCAGTACTTC. The chain combines TRBV27 with TRBJ2-7; tentative D call: TRBD1 (7 bases). The V end was cut by 5 bases, the J end by 3 bases, with 20 bases between. Germline V lookup: CDR1 MNHEY, CDR2 SMNVEV (reference sequence). This CDR3 comprises 16 residues.

This chain uses TRBV5-4 with TRBJ1-2; TRBD1 is a possible D gene (5 bases). The CDR3 extends over 14 amino acids. Trimming left V 3 bases short and J 0 bases short, with 9 bases between. Per germline, CDR1 SGHNT and CDR2 YYREEE (reference sequence). Written as DNA, the CDR3 is TGTGCCAGCAGCTCCGGCAGGGCTAACTATGGCTACACCTTC. It yields the protein CASSSGRANYGYTF.

The sample holds a few counts of this clone. CDR3 in amino acids: CASSQDIGGRAYEQYF. CDR3 DNA: TGTGCCAGCAGCCAAGATATTGGCGGGAGGGCCTACGAGCAGTACTTC. V gene TRBV4-2 combines with J gene TRBJ2-7; 9 positions match TRBD2. CDR3 length: 16 amino acids. With 0 bases clipped from V and 2 bases from J, the junction kept 5 bases outside the gene matches. Germline assignment: CDR1 LGHNA and CDR2 YNFKEQ.

This rearrangement joins TRBV6-2 or TRBV6-3 to TRBJ2-3, with unresolved D. Trimming removed 0 bases at V and 0 bases at J, with 10 bases between. This CDR3 is built from 16 residues. Germline V gene data show CDR1 as MNHEY and CDR2 as SVGEGT. CDR3 nucleotide sequence: TGTGCCAGCAGTTACTCCCCCTGGGCTAGCACAGATACGCAGTATTTT. Protein sequence: CASSYSPWASTDTQYF.

The V gene is TRBV7-7, the J gene TRBJ2-3, with 7 nucleotides matching TRBD1. With V trimmed by 3 bases and J by 0 bases, 3 bases remained unmatched. This CDR3 spans 15 amino acids. Germline V gives CDR1 SSHAT, CDR2 FNYEAQ (reference sequence). The CDR3 DNA reads TGTGCCAGCAGCTTGAGACAGGGAAGCACAGATACGCAGTATTTT. The encoded protein is CASSLRQGSTDTQYF.